The following is a T cell receptor beta chain sequence with its context. The sample comes from a study of blood T cell repertoires in COVID-19. V lost 4 bases, J lost 2 bases, and 12 bases lay in between. The V gene's germline CDR1 is SGHRS and CDR2 YFSETQ. CDR3 length equals 14 residues. Per the authors' pipeline: The assay estimated nucleated cells by amplifying reference gene primers. Method: immunoSEQ multiplex PCR; TCRdb's copy keeps in-frame clones and lacks some. V, J and clone size were drawn from that table, and D and trimming were deduced from the DNA. The sample includes over 300,000 clones, 90% of them seen just once.

The sample comprised peripheral blood. This TCR was sampled from a man in his late teens or twenties with active or convalescent COVID-19. V gene TRBV5-1 combines with J gene TRBJ2-5, with D perhaps TRBD2 (6 bases). The CDR3 spells CASSRDSMQETQYF. The CDR3 coding sequence is TGCGCCAGCAGCCGGGACTCGATGCAAGAGACCCAGTACTTC.